The rows below give T cell receptor beta chains drawn from one sample of a study of OX40 agonist ivuxolimab in advanced cancers. Clones were sequenced by immunoSEQ multiplex PCR, and TCRdb holds only the in-frame ones, with some missing. Seen here are approximately 120,000 clones, around 92% observed once, and the top ten hold 0.8% to 1%. Sequencing was performed on CD4+ or CD8+ T cells sorted from blood, taken in a trial of the OX40 agonist ivuxolimab. The receptors come from an adult with an advanced solid tumor such as melanoma, head and neck, liver or kidney cancer. The CDR3 runs from the conserved cysteine through the conserved F or W. Fields, in order: J gene, D gene, CDR3 length, clone size, V gene, CDR3 DNA, CDR3 protein. D genes are given only for firm matches. Clone size appears in some rows only: once, few, many, or a class for an expanded clone.

TRBJ2-5	.	14	.	TRBV7-9	TGTGCCAGCAGCTCCCAGGGCCTTTTGGAGACCCAGTACTTC	CASSSQGLLETQYF
TRBJ2-7	.	15	.	TRBV27	TGTGCCAGCAGTCCCCGGGACATTCCTGCCTACGAGCAGTACTTC	CASSPRDIPAYEQYF
TRBJ2-7	.	12	.	TRBV19	TGTGCCAGTAGGGGTAGCTCCTACGAGCAGTACTTC	CASRGSSYEQYF
TRBJ2-7	.	14	.	TRBV7-3	TGTGCCAGCAGCTCAACGGACACTGTGGGGGAGCAGTACTTC	CASSSTDTVGEQYF
TRBJ1-5	.	15	.	TRBV5-6	TGTGCCAGCAGCCTACGACAGGCAGGAAATCAGCCCCAGCATTTT	CASSLRQAGNQPQHF
TRBJ2-7	.	11	once	TRBV25-1	TGTGCCAGCAGTAACTACTACGAGCAGTACTTC	CASSNYYEQYF
TRBJ1-3	.	14	once	TRBV5-1	TGCGCCAGCAGCTTGGGTGGGGCTGGAAACACCATATATTTT	CASSLGGAGNTIYF
TRBJ2-7	.	14	.	TRBV13	TGTGCCAGCAGCTTAGATAGGGGAGCGTTCGAGCAGTACTTC	CASSLDRGAFEQYF
TRBJ1-4	TRBD1	14	few	TRBV6-5	TGTGCCAGCAGGGGGACAGCAACTAATGAAAAACTGTTTTTT	CASRGTATNEKLFF
TRBJ2-2	.	15	.	TRBV5-1	TGCGCCAGCAGCTTGGGGGGGATAAACACCGGGGAGCTGTTTTTT	CASSLGGINTGELFF
TRBJ1-1	.	13	.	TRBV5-1	TGCGCCAGCAGCTTCTCAAGCTCTCAGGCAGCTTTCTTT	CASSFSSSQAAFF
TRBJ2-1	TRBD2	17	.	TRBV7-9	TGTGCCAGCAGCCTATGGACTAGCTACCCAAACTACAATGAGCAGTTCTTC	CASSLWTSYPNYNEQFF
TRBJ2-7	TRBD1	15	.	TRBV28	TGTGCCAGCAGTTTAATGACAGGGGATACCTACGAGCAGTACTTC	CASSLMTGDTYEQYF
TRBJ2-1	.	12	.	TRBV12-5	TGTGCTAGTGGTTTGGTACGAAATGAGCAGTTCTTC	CASGLVRNEQFF
TRBJ2-5	TRBD1	11	.	TRBV2	TGTGCCAGCAGGGACACAGGGGGAAAGTACTTC	CASRDTGGKYF
TRBJ1-2	.	14	.	TRBV28	TGTGCCAGCAGTTTATACGGAAGTAACTATGGCTACACCTTC	CASSLYGSNYGYTF
TRBJ2-4	.	14	.	TRBV30	TGTGCCTGGAGTGACAGGGTGCGCAAAAACATTCAGTACTTC	CAWSDRVRKNIQYF
TRBJ1-2	.	17	.	TRBV19	TGTGCCAGTAGTATTCAGCAGGGAATGAAGAAAAACTATGGCTACACCTTC	CASSIQQGMKKNYGYTF
TRBJ1-1	.	12	.	TRBV15	TGTGCCTCTCGAACGGGTATGACTGAAGCTTTCTTT	CASRTGMTEAFF
TRBJ2-1	TRBD2	18	few	TRBV11-3	TGTGCCAGCAGCTTAGATCAGGGCGGGAGCGTCTCTGGCAATGAGCAGTTCTTC	CASSLDQGGSVSGNEQFF
TRBJ1-1	.	14	.	TRBV9	TGTGCCAGCAGCGTAGCTTTGCAGAACACTGAAGCTTTCTTT	CASSVALQNTEAFF
TRBJ1-4	.	16	.	TRBV6-6	TGTGCCAGCAGTTACTCTGGGCAGGGGACTAATGAAAAACTGTTTTTT	CASSYSGQGTNEKLFF
TRBJ2-1	.	13	.	TRBV11-2	TGTGCCAGCAGCTCCCAAAGTACGAATGAGCAGTTCTTC	CASSSQSTNEQFF
TRBJ2-5	TRBD1	14	.	TRBV9	TGTGCCAGCAGCGAAATGGACAGGGCCGAGACCCAGTACTTC	CASSEMDRAETQYF
TRBJ2-7	TRBD2	12	.	TRBV28	TGTCTAGTGGGGGGGAAGGACTACGAGCAGTACTTC	CLVGGKDYEQYF
TRBJ1-1	.	15	.	TRBV4-3	TGCGCCAGCACCCAACAAGGGGGATTGAACACTGAAGCTTTCTTT	CASTQQGGLNTEAFF
TRBJ1-5	TRBD1	15	.	TRBV2	TGTGCCAGCGATGGCGACAGGGGGGTCAATCAGCCCCAGCATTTT	CASDGDRGVNQPQHF
TRBJ1-4	.	15	.	TRBV4-2	TGTGCCAGCAGCCCCCGGGGGTCGGCTAATGAAAAACTGTTTTTT	CASSPRGSANEKLFF
TRBJ1-1	TRBD1	14	.	TRBV2	TGTGCCAGCACCTACAGGGGGTTGAACACTGAAGCTTTCTTT	CASTYRGLNTEAFF
TRBJ2-1	.	14	.	TRBV10-1	TGCGCCAGCAGTGACGAGGGGTCCTACAATGAGCAGTTCTTC	CASSDEGSYNEQFF
TRBJ2-3	TRBD2	15	.	TRBV4-3	TGCGCCAGCAGCCAAGGCCAGCGGGAGGCGTCGACGCAGTATTTT	CASSQGQREASTQYF
TRBJ2-2	TRBD2	16	.	TRBV5-1	TGCGCCAGCATGGCGTTTAGCGGGAGTAGCACCGGGGAGCTGTTTTTT	CASMAFSGSSTGELFF
TRBJ2-7	.	13	.	TRBV14	TGTGCCAGCAGCCAAGGGTACACCCCCGAGCAGTACTTC	CASSQGYTPEQYF
TRBJ1-4	TRBD1	16	.	TRBV5-1	TGCGCCAGCAGCTTGGGAACAGGGGGCTTCAATGAAAAACTGTTTTTT	CASSLGTGGFNEKLFF
TRBJ1-2	TRBD1	15	.	TRBV18	TGTGCCAGCTCACCACGTCAGGGACAGAACTATGGCTACACCTTC	CASSPRQGQNYGYTF
TRBJ2-7	TRBD1	15	.	TRBV7-2	TGTGCCAGCAGCTTAGATGGGACAGGGGGTTACGAGCAGTACTTC	CASSLDGTGGYEQYF
TRBJ1-1	TRBD1	14	.	TRBV7-9	TGTGCCAGCAGCCGACAGGGGAGTAACACTGAAGCTTTCTTT	CASSRQGSNTEAFF
TRBJ1-1	.	15	.	TRBV9	TGTGCCAGCAGCGTAGACTGGGACCCGAACACTGAAGCTTTCTTT	CASSVDWDPNTEAFF
TRBJ2-3	.	12	once	TRBV30	TGTGCCTGGAGCCCAGAGGTGAATACGCAGTATTTT	CAWSPEVNTQYF
TRBJ1-5	.	14	.	TRBV15	TGTGCCACCAGCAGAGCGGACTCCAATCAGCCCCAGCATTTT	CATSRADSNQPQHF
TRBJ1-1	.	13	.	TRBV19	TGTGCCAGTAGTACACAGGGTAACACTGAAGCTTTCTTT	CASSTQGNTEAFF
TRBJ2-7	.	14	.	TRBV18	TGTGCCAGCTCACCATCGGACTCCTCCTACGAGCAGTACTTC	CASSPSDSSYEQYF
TRBJ2-7	.	15	.	TRBV13	TGTGCCAGCAGCCCCCCCTTGGAGGAAAACTACGAGCAGTACTTC	CASSPPLEENYEQYF
TRBJ2-7	TRBD1	14	.	TRBV7-2	TGTGCCAGCAGCTCCGGGACAGGGTACTACGAGCAGTACTTC	CASSSGTGYYEQYF
TRBJ2-1	.	20	.	TRBV5-8	TGTGCCAGCAGCTTGGTACCGTTCGACATCTGGGGGGGCACGTCGAATGAGCAGTTCTTC	CASSLVPFDIWGGTSNEQFF
TRBJ1-1	.	15	.	TRBV5-1	TGCGCCAGCAGCTTCGCCTCGACAGGAAACACTGAAGCTTTCTTT	CASSFASTGNTEAFF
TRBJ1-2	.	12	.	TRBV5-4	TGTGCCAGCAGCTTTGACTACTATGGCTACACCTTC	CASSFDYYGYTF
TRBJ2-7	.	13	.	TRBV28	TGTGCCAGCGGGCAGGGAGGCGGCTACGAGCAGTACTTC	CASGQGGGYEQYF
TRBJ2-2	TRBD2	14	.	TRBV7-2	TGTGCCAGCAGCTTGGCTAGCGGCCCCGGGGAGCTGTTTTTT	CASSLASGPGELFF
TRBJ1-4	TRBD1	14	.	TRBV27	TGTGCCAGCAGTTGGGACAGGGCGGACGAAAAACTGTTTTTT	CASSWDRADEKLFF
TRBJ2-4	TRBD2	15	.	TRBV28	TGTGCCAGCAGTTGGACTAGCGGGAGGTCCGCAATTCAGTACTTC	CASSWTSGRSAIQYF
TRBJ1-2	.	14	.	TRBV6-4	TGTGCCAGCAGGCCGGGACCCGGGGGCTATGGCTACACCTTC	CASRPGPGGYGYTF
TRBJ1-1	.	15	.	TRBV5-5	TGTGCCAGCAGCTTGCGGGAAACGGGGAACACTGAAGCTTTCTTT	CASSLRETGNTEAFF
TRBJ2-7	TRBD2	14	.	TRBV11-2	TGTGCCAGCAGCTTAGAGGCGGGAGCTGGCGAGCAGTACTTC	CASSLEAGAGEQYF
TRBJ1-2	.	14	.	TRBV5-6	TGTGCCAGCAGCTCCACGGACAGTCTCTATGGCTACACCTTC	CASSSTDSLYGYTF
TRBJ1-5	.	12	.	TRBV19	TGTGCCAGTAGTGAACCCGGGGGGCCCCAGCATTTT	CASSEPGGPQHF
TRBJ2-7	TRBD1	15	.	TRBV5-1	TGCGCCAGCAGGACAGGGGTCAATATAAACTACGAGCAGTACTTC	CASRTGVNINYEQYF
TRBJ2-3	.	13	.	TRBV2	TGTGCCAGCATGAGGGAGTACACAGATACGCAGTATTTT	CASMREYTDTQYF
TRBJ1-3	TRBD1	15	.	TRBV4-1	TGCGCCAGCAGCGACAGGGAGAGCTCTGGAAACACCATATATTTT	CASSDRESSGNTIYF
TRBJ2-7	TRBD1	14	.	TRBV7-9	TGTGCCAGCAGCCTCAAACAGGGGCCCTACGAGCAGTACTTC	CASSLKQGPYEQYF